The clone carrying this TCR beta chain was picked up a small number of times. Its specificity is not known. This specimen belongs to a study of T-cell memory formation after mild COVID-19. The wider study: Clusters of TCRs were largely donor specific. Study-level findings and limits: Contracting CD8+ clones were enriched in EMRA, CD4+ mainly in CM and EM. Clones that shrank (day 15 to 85) were balanced CD4/CD8, whereas later expanders leaned CD4+. There was no confirmation that second-wave clones peaking on day 37 were SARS-CoV-2 specific.

This CDR3 is built from 13 residues. Per the germline V gene, CDR1 is LGHDT and CDR2 is YNNKEL (reference sequence). V was trimmed by 0 bases and J by 10 bases, leaving 12 bases between them. MiXCR, applied by TCRdb to the 5' RACE reads, yields one record per CDR3 protein. The table records just under 350,000 distinct CDR3 sequences, roughly 13% of them present only once. The specimen sequenced was PBMCs or a T cell subset sorted from them (not recorded which). The chain recombines TRBV3-1 with TRBJ1-2; D is undetermined. The source is a man younger than 35 who had mild COVID-19 (a few samples of this study predate the infection). Cell type and time point are not known. The CDR3: CASSQDFRATYTF. In nucleotides, the CDR3 is TGTGCCAGCAGCCAAGATTTTAGGGCAACCTACACCTTC. Complete variable domain (other parts from reference TRBV3-1 and TRBJ1-2): DTAVSQTPKYLVTQMGNDKSIKCEQNLGHDTMYWYKQDSKKFLKIMFSYNNKELIINETVPNRFSPKSPDKAHLNLHINSLELGDSAVYFCASSQDFRATYTFGSGTRLTVV.